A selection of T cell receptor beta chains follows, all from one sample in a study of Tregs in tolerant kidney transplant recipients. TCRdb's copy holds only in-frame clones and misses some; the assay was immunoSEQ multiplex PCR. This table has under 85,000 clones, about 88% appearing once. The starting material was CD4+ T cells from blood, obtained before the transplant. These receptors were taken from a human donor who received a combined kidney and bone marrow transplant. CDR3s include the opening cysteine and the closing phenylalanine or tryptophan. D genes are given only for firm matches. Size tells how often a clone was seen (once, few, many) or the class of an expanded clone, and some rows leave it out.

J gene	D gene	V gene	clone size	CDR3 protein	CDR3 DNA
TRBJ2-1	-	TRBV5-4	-	CASSLQGTLNEQFF	TGTGCCAGCAGCTTACAGGGTACCCTCAATGAGCAGTTCTTC
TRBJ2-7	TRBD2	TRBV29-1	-	CSVAGTETSGRIYEQYF	TGCAGCGTCGCCGGGACTGAGACTAGCGGGAGAATCTACGAGCAGTACTTC
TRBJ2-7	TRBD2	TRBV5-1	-	CASSLASAGGYEQYF	TGCGCCAGCAGCTTGGCCTCGGCGGGAGGATACGAGCAGTACTTC
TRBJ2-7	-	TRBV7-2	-	CASSLPAGSSYEQYF	TGTGCCAGCAGCTTACCCGCGGGGAGCTCCTACGAGCAGTACTTC
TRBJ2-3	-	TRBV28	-	CASSSGVDTQYF	TGTGCCAGCAGTTCCGGAGTTGATACGCAGTATTTT
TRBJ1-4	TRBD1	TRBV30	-	CAYSGQRNEKLFF	TGTGCCTACTCGGGACAGAGGAATGAAAAACTGTTTTTT
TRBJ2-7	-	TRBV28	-	CASSNSGPYEQYF	TGTGCCAGCAGTAATAGCGGACCCTACGAGCAGTACTTC
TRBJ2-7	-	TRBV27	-	CASSLTLVTYEQYF	TGTGCCAGCAGTTTAACGCTAGTTACCTACGAGCAGTACTTC
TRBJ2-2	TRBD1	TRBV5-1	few	CASDRGSTGELFF	TGCGCCAGCGACAGGGGAAGCACCGGGGAGCTGTTTTTT
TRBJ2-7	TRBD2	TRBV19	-	CASSIDGAGTGEQYF	TGTGCCAGTAGTATAGATGGAGCGGGGACGGGGGAGCAGTACTTC
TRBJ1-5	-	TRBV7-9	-	CASSLPWREPSNQPQHF	TGTGCCAGCAGCCTCCCGTGGAGGGAACCTAGCAATCAGCCCCAGCATTTT
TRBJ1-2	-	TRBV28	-	CASAVPGRRYGYTF	TGTGCCAGCGCCGTTCCGGGTCGTAGGTATGGCTACACCTTC
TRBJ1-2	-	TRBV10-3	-	CATLSTGSGAGYTF	TGTGCCACCCTAAGCACAGGGTCCGGCGCTGGCTACACCTTC
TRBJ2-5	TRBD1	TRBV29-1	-	CSVAGTGQETQYF	TGCAGCGTAGCAGGGACAGGTCAAGAGACCCAGTACTTC
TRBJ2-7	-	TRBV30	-	CAWSVSARHEQYF	TGTGCCTGGAGTGTATCGGCGCGGCACGAGCAGTACTTC
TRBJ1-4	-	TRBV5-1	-	CASSLAEVNEKLFF	TGCGCCAGCAGCTTGGCTGAGGTGAATGAAAAACTGTTTTTT
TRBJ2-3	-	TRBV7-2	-	CASSFRGRDTQYF	TGTGCCAGCAGCTTCAGAGGTAGAGATACGCAGTATTTT